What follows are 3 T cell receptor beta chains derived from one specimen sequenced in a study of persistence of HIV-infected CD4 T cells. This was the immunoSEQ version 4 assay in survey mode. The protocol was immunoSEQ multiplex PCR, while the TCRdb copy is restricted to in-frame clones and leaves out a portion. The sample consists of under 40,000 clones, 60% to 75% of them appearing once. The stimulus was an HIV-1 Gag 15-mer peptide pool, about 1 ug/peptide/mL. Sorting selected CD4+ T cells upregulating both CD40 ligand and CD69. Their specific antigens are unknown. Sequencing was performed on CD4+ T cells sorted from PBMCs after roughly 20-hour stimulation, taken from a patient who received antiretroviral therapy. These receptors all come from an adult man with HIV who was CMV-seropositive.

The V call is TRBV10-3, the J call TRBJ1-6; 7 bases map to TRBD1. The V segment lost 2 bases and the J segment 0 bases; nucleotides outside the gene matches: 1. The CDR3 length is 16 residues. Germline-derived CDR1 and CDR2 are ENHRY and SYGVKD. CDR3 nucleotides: TGTGCCATCAGTGAGGCAGGGGGCTCCTATAATTCACCCCTCCACTTT. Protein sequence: CAISEAGGSYNSPLHF.

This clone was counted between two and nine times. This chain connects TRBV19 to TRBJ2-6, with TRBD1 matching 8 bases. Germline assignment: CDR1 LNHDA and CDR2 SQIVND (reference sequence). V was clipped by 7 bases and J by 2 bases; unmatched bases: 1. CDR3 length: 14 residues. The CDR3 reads CASKDRAGANVLTF. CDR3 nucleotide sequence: TGTGCCAGTAAGGACAGGGCTGGGGCCAACGTCCTGACTTTC.

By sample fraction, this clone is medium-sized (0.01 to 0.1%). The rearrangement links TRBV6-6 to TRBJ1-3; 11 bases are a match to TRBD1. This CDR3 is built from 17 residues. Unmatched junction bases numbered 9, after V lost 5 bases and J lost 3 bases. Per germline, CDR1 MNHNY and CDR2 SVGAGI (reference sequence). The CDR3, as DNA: TGTGCCAGCAGTCCTCAGAGGGGACAGGGGGTTGGAAACACCATATATTTT. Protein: CASSPQRGQGVGNTIYF.